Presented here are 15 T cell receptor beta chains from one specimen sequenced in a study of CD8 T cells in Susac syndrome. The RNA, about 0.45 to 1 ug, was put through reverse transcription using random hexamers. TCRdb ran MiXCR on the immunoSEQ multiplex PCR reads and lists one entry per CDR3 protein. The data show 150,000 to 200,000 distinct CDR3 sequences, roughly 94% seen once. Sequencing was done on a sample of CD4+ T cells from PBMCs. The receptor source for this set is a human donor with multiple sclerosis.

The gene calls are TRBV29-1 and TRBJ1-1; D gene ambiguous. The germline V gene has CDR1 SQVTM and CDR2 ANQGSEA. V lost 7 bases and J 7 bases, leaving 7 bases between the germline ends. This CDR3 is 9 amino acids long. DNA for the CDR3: TGCAGCGGAGGAGATGAAGCTTTCTTT. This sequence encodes CSGGDEAFF.

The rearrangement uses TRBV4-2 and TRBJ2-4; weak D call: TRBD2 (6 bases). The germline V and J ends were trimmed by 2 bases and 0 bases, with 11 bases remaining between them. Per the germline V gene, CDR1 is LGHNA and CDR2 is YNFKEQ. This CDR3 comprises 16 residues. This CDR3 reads CASSQREVAAKNIQYF. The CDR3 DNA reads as TGTGCCAGCAGCCAAAGGGAGGTCGCAGCCAAAAACATTCAGTACTTC.

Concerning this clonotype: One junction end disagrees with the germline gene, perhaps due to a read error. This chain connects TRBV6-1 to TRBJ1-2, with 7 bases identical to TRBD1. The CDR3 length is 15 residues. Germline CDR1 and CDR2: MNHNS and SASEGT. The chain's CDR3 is CASNEGGTVNYGYTF. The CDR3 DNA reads TGTGCCAGCAATGAAGGGGGGACAGTTAACTATGGCTACACCTTC.

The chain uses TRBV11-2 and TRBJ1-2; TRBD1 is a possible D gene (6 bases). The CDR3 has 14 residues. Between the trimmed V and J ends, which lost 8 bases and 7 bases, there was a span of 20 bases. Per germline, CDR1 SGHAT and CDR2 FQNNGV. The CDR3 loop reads CASSLTMGAGGYTF. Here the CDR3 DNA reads TGTGCCAGCTCCCTAACAATGGGGGCCGGTGGCTACACCTTC.

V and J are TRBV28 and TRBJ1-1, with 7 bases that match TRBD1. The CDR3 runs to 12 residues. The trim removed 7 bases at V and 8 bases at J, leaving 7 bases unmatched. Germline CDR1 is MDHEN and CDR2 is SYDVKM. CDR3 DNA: TGTGCCAGCAACTCGGGACAGCCCGAAGCTTTCTTT. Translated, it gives CASNSGQPEAFF.

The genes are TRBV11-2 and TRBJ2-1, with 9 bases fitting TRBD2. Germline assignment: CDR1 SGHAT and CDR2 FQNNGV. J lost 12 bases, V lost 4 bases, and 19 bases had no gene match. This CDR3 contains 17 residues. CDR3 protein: CASSWGGTSGRPRGQFF. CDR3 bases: TGTGCCAGCAGCTGGGGCGGCACAAGCGGGAGGCCCAGGGGGCAGTTCTTC.

The CDR3 coding sequence is TGTGCCAGCAGCCGGACCTATGGCTACACCTTC. Translating it yields CASSRTYGYTF. J is TRBJ1-2 and V is TRBV7-2; D not certain. The CDR3 has 11 residues. V shed 5 bases and J shed 4 bases, with 5 bases lying between them. Germline CDR1 and CDR2: SGHTA and FQGNSA. Full variable domain (outside the CDR3, taken from reference TRBV7-2 and TRBJ1-2): GAGVSQSPSNKVTEKGKDVELRCDPISGHTALYWYRQSLGQGLEFLIYFQGNSAPDKSGLPSDRFSAERTGGSVSTLTIQRTQQEDSAVYLCASSRTYGYTFGSGTRLTVV.

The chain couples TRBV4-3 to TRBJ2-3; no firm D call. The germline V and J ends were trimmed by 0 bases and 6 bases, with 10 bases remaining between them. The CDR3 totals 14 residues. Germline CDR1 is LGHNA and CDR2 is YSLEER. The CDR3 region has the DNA TGCGCCAGCAGCCAAGATGAAGCAACGGATACGCAGTATTTT. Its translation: CASSQDEATDTQYF.

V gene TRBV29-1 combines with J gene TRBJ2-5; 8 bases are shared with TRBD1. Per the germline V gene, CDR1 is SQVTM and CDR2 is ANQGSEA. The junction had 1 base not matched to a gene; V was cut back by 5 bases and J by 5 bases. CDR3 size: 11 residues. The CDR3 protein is CSVQGAETQYF. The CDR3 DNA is TGCAGCGTTCAGGGGGCGGAGACCCAGTACTTC.

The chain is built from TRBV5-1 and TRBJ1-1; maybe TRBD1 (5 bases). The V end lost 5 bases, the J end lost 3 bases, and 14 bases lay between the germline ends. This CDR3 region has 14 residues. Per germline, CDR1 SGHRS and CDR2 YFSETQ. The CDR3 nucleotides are TGCGCCAGCAGACCTGGATGGGGGGACACTGAAGCTTTCTTT. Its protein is CASRPGWGDTEAFF.

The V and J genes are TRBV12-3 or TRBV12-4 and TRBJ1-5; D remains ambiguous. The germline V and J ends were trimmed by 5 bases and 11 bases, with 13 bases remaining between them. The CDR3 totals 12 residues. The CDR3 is CASSLHDYAQHF. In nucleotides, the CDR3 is TGTGCCAGCAGTCTCCATGACTATGCCCAGCATTTT.

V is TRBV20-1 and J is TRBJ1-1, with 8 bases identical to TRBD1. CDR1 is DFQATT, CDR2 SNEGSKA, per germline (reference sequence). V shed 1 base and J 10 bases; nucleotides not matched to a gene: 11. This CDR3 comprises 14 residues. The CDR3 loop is CSARGGQGGWRAFF. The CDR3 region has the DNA TGCAGTGCTAGAGGAGGACAGGGAGGGTGGAGAGCTTTCTTT.

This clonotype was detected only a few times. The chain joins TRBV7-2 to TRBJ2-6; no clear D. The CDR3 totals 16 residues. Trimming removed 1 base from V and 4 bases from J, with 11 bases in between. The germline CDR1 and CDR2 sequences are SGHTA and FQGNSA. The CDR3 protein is CASSLGRRRGANVLTF. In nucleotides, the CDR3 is TGTGCCAGCAGCTTAGGCCGGCGGCGGGGGGCCAACGTCCTGACTTTC.

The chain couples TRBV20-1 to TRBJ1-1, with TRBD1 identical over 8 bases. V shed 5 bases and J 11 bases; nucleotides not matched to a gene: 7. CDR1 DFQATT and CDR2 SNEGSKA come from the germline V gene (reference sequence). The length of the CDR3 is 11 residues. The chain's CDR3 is CSAQTGEFAFF. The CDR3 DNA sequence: TGCAGTGCTCAGACAGGGGAGTTCGCTTTCTTT.

CDR3 coding DNA: TGTGCCACCTGGACAGGGGAGGACTATGGCTACACCTTC. This encodes CATWTGEDYGYTF. V usage is TRBV6-6 and J usage is TRBJ1-2, with 9 bases aligning to TRBD1. The CDR3 covers 13 residues. V shed 10 bases and J 3 bases; nucleotides not matched to a gene: 6. Germline values: CDR1 MNHNY, CDR2 SVGAGI (reference sequence).